This T cell receptor beta chain stems from a study of regulatory T cells in long-lasting Graves disease (dated by TCRdb to the early 2020s). Some background on the complete study: Newly diagnosed Graves' disease patients had taken antithyroid drugs for less than 3 months. TCR sequencing covered around 13 persistent and roughly 20 newly diagnosed Graves' disease patients, about 35 samples in total. The study was conducted in China and was registered as a clinical trial. Patients with persistent Graves' disease were compared with patients with newly diagnosed Graves' disease using TCR sequencing and RNA sequencing of peripheral blood.

To note about this clonotype: The antigen it recognizes is unknown. No much larger clonotype is one base removed from it; base qualities were not supplied.

The CDR3 holds 12 amino acids from the cysteine to the phenylalanine. Just CDR3 DNA is preserved here, 36 bases in frame from base 1. CDR1 ENHRY and CDR2 SYGVKD are derived from the germline V gene. V drops 11 bases and J drops 8 bases, leaving 15 bases in between. The time point label here, explained by the study, means: newly diagnosed GD, antithyroid drugs for less than 3 months. RNA was extracted from PBMCs in TRIzol for both TCR sequencing and RNA sequencing. The diagnosis of Graves' disease was made according to American Thyroid Association guidelines. Patients were recruited from an endocrinology department in Xi'an, China. From each patient, about 9 milliliters of peripheral blood was collected into an EDTA anticoagulant tube. Ficoll Paque Plus density gradient separation was used to isolate PBMCs, and no further T cell sorting was done. RNA quality was checked with an Agilent 2100 Bioanalyzer and agarose gel, and concentration with a NanoDrop 2000.

The library was built by means of multiplex PCR. The instrument was an Illumina HiSeq 4000. TCR beta libraries were built with iRepertoire HTBI primers and Arm-PCR amplification of CDR3 regions. Gel purification was performed on PCR products prior to sequencing. The paper's data handling went like this. A total of 62 TRBV and some 15 TRBJ segments were identified across samples and were used for gene usage analysis of CDR3 amino acid clonotypes. Filtered high-quality paired reads were merged into contigs using COPE and FqMerger. BLAST was used to align contigs to IMGT TRBV, TRBD and TRBJ reference genes, with CDR3 defined following IMGT. Any clonotype with a frequency above 0.1% was counted as a highly expanded clone. Shannon entropy was used to measure repertoire diversity, and the Gini coefficient was used to measure V-J evenness. A clonotype found in more than one individual was treated as public. TCRdb redid the processing of the public reads, applying fastp at Q25 and MiXCR, and retained in-frame beta chains. CDR3 protein sequences are deduplicated, and each keeps its most common genes and DNA. It is TCRdb's table, rather than the study itself, that gives the V and J calls and clone size. The sample data list over 300,000 distinct CDR3 sequences, and roughly 15% of these were observed just once. The top ten hold approximately 21% of the sample.

Here is what the overall study found, with its caveats: Compared with newly diagnosed patients, persistent Graves' disease patients had lower TCR Shannon entropy and fewer highly expanded clones, which suggests clonal expansion. Sequencing and analysis were limited to the TCR beta chain. The small sample size was acknowledged by the authors as a limitation that may reduce accuracy. Peripheral blood alone was examined, since thyroid tissue, which constituted the primary lesion, could not be accessed. TRBV28, TRBJ1-2 and TRBJ2-5 were preferentially used in persistent disease, while TRBV20-1 and TRBJ2-1 were favored in newly diagnosed disease. More public clonotypes were shared among persistent patients (2,741) than among newly diagnosed patients (more than 950).

The material was peripheral blood mononuclear cells (PBMCs), obtained at new diagnosis, from a patient treated with antithyroid drugs. The TCR originated in a female donor with Graves disease. The chain is made from TRBV10-3 and TRBJ2-2, with no reliable assignment of the D segment. In nucleotides, the sequence is TGTGCCTATCAAAGGAGTCGTGGGGAGCTGTTTTTT. It encodes CAYQRSRGELFF.